These 3 T cell receptor beta chains were all obtained from the same sample, sequenced in a study of T cell repertoires in cytomegalovirus infection. Via MiXCR, TCRdb re-called the reads, giving one row per CDR3 protein. The data contain a few hundred thousand distinct CDR3 sequences, about a sixth of them seen just once; the ten biggest clones take up 8.7%. The specimen was PBMCs. These receptors all stem from a human donor in good health (CMV status not recorded). Some clones in this sample may be carry-over from other donors' samples.

CDR3 sequence (DNA): TGTGCCAGCAGCTTGATTAAGGACGGACCCTACAATGAGCAGTTCTTC. Protein product: CASSLIKDGPYNEQFF. The chain has TRBV5-4 and TRBJ2-1, with D unclear. This CDR3 has 16 residues. The V end lost 1 base, the J end lost 2 bases, and 13 bases lay between the germline ends. In germline, CDR1 is SGHNT, CDR2 YYREEE (reference sequence).

The rearrangement joins TRBV4-3 to TRBJ2-3; 8 bases agree with TRBD1. Germline trimming cut 0 bases from V and 4 bases from J; bases unmatched to any gene: 9. The CDR3 spans 17 residues. CDR1 LGHNA and CDR2 YSLEER come from the germline V gene. The CDR3 here is CASSQDLAGGIADTQYF. The CDR3, as DNA: TGCGCCAGCAGCCAAGATCTGGCAGGGGGCATCGCAGATACGCAGTATTTT.

In this sample, this clonotype turned up many times. The rearrangement uses TRBV6-2 or TRBV6-3 and TRBJ1-1, with 7 nucleotides matching TRBD1. The CDR3 runs to 13 residues. The germline gives CDR1 MNHEY, CDR2 SVGEGT. V lost 5 bases to trimming and J lost 3 bases; unmatched junction nucleotides: 3. The CDR3 coding sequence is TGTGCCAGCAGTAGGGACAGCCACACTGAAGCTTTCTTT. This translates into CASSRDSHTEAFF.